Below are 16 T cell receptor beta chains sequenced from a single sample in a study of cytomegalovirus exposure and HLA in healthy donors. Measured with immunoSEQ multiplex PCR; TCRdb has only the in-frame clones, and not every one. Seen here are 250,000 to 400,000 clones, roughly 87% observed once, and the top ten hold roughly 1.1%. Sequencing was done on a sample of PBMCs. These receptor sequences come from a woman in her twenties or thirties in good health and CMV-seropositive.

This chain connects TRBV4-3 to TRBJ1-2; 7 positions agree with TRBD1. CDR1 LGHNA and CDR2 YSLEER come from the germline V gene. The CDR3 runs to 14 residues. J was trimmed by 6 bases and V by 2 bases; bases with no gene match: 6. DNA of the CDR3: TGCGCCAGCAGCCAACCGGGACAGAAAAATGGCTACACCTTC. Translation gives CASSQPGQKNGYTF.

This clone was detected once. The chain is built from TRBV6-5 and TRBJ2-3; no clear D gene. CDR3 size: 13 residues. Between the trimmed V and J ends, which lost 5 bases and 2 bases, there was a span of 8 bases. Germline V gives CDR1 MNHEY, CDR2 SVGAGI. This chain's CDR3 is CASSPVYTDTQYF. The CDR3 bases are TGTGCCAGCAGTCCCGTATACACAGATACGCAGTATTTT.

V is TRBV4-2 and J is TRBJ1-6, with D hard to call. Trimming took off 2 bases at V and 6 bases at J, with 11 bases between the two ends. Germline assignment: CDR1 LGHNA and CDR2 YNFKEQ. The CDR3 spans 15 residues. The CDR3 spells CASSQTSQSNSPLHF. The CDR3 nucleotides read TGTGCCAGCAGCCAAACCTCTCAGAGTAATTCACCCCTCCACTTT.

V is TRBV5-1 and J is TRBJ2-7; D perhaps matches TRBD1 (5 bases). V was shortened by 8 bases and J by 4 bases, with 10 bases between the two germline ends. Germline assignment: CDR1 SGHRS and CDR2 YFSETQ. This CDR3 spans 11 amino acids. Here the CDR3 reads CARRREYEQYF. The CDR3 DNA sequence: TGCGCCAGACGCAGGGAATACGAGCAGTACTTC. Combining the CDR3 with reference TRBV5-1 and TRBJ2-7 gives the whole variable domain KAGVTQTPRYLIKTRGQQVTLSCSPISGHRSVSWYQQTPGQGLQFLFEYFSETQRNKGNFPGRFSGRQFSNSRSEMNVSTLELGDSALYLCARRREYEQYFGPGTRLTVT.

This clone has a handful of counts. This chain links TRBV19 with TRBJ1-1; the D is unclear. Between the trimmed V and J ends, which lost 7 bases and 1 base, there was a span of 10 bases. CDR1 and CDR2 (germline): LNHDA, SQIVND (reference sequence). This CDR3 has 13 amino acids. The DNA of the CDR3 is TGTGCCAGTAACTACAGACCGAACACTGAAGCTTTCTTT. It yields the protein CASNYRPNTEAFF.

As to this clone: At the DNA level, this CDR3 is encoded by other sequences in the same sample as well. The V and J genes are TRBV4-2 and TRBJ2-5; the D is unclear. Deletions cut 3 bases from V and 0 bases from J, with 5 bases between. Germline V gene lookup returns CDR1 LGHNA and CDR2 YNFKEQ. The CDR3 extends over 13 amino acids. This CDR3 reads CASSQAYQETQYF. CDR3 sequence (DNA): TGTGCCAGCAGCCAGGCGTACCAAGAGACCCAGTACTTC.

At least ten counts were recorded for this clone. This chain joins TRBV28 and TRBJ1-5; 10 positions match TRBD1. The CDR3 length is 15 residues. The trim removed 6 bases at V and 1 base at J, leaving 3 bases unmatched. Germline V gives CDR1 MDHEN, CDR2 SYDVKM. CDR3 amino acids: CASSRQGASNQPQHF. The CDR3 coding sequence is TGTGCCAGCAGCCGACAGGGGGCGAGCAATCAGCCCCAGCATTTT.

This chain's CDR3 is CASSLSGGLAGEEFF. Here the CDR3 DNA reads TGTGCCAGCAGTTTATCGGGTGGGCTAGCGGGAGAGGAGTTCTTC. This sequence joins TRBV27 and TRBJ2-1; TRBD2 agrees at 10 bases. The CDR3 covers 15 residues. The junction had 10 bases not matched to a gene; V was cut back by 0 bases and J by 14 bases. The germline gives CDR1 MNHEY, CDR2 SMNVEV (reference sequence).

About this clone itself: One end of the junction varies from germline; a read error may be responsible. J is TRBJ1-5 and V is TRBV27; D not resolved. Germline assignment: CDR1 MNHEY and CDR2 SMNVEV (reference sequence). There are 12 residues in the CDR3. The CDR3 spells CASSFSDQPQHF. Here the CDR3 DNA reads TGTGCCAGTAGTTTTTCGGATCAGCCCCAGCATTTT.

The V call is TRBV5-6, the J call TRBJ2-7; 7 bases are shared with TRBD1. The CDR3 length is 15 residues. V gave up 4 bases and J gave up 2 bases; unmatched junction bases: 9. From germline, CDR1 is SGHDT and CDR2 YYEEEE. The CDR3 DNA follows: TGTGCCAGCAGCAACGACAGGGACGGCACCTACGAGCAGTACTTC. Translated: CASSNDRDGTYEQYF.

The genes are TRBV4-2 and TRBJ2-1; D not certain. The germline V gene encodes CDR1 LGHNA and CDR2 YNFKEQ. V shed 0 bases and J shed 3 bases, with 6 bases lying between them. The CDR3 extends over 14 amino acids. CDR3 coding DNA: TGTGCCAGCAGCCAAGAGCCTCTCTACAATGAGCAGTTCTTC. Amino acids: CASSQEPLYNEQFF.

V is TRBV28 and J is TRBJ2-7, with 10 bases aligning to TRBD1. This CDR3 comprises 15 residues. Losses at the gene ends were 3 bases for V and 2 bases for J; bases not matched to a gene: 4. CDR1 and CDR2 (germline): MDHEN, SYDVKM. As DNA, the CDR3 is TGTGCCAGCAGTTTTAGACAGGGGGCCACCTACGAGCAGTACTTC. Protein product: CASSFRQGATYEQYF.

The chain joins TRBV27 to TRBJ2-5; the D call may be TRBD1 or TRBD2 (5 bases each). The CDR3 contains 15 residues. Looked up from germline, CDR1 is MNHEY and CDR2 is SMNVEV (reference sequence). Between the trimmed V and J ends, which lost 6 bases and 5 bases, there was a span of 19 bases. This CDR3 is CASRPSGPGSETQYF. CDR3 in DNA: TGTGCCAGCAGACCCTCGGGGCCTGGGAGCGAGACCCAGTACTTC.

This clone was detected once. The gene calls are TRBV7-2 and TRBJ2-7, with D possibly matching TRBD1 (6 bases). The germline V gene has CDR1 SGHTA and CDR2 FQGNSA. Trimming left V 6 bases short and J 2 bases short, with 14 bases between. This CDR3 has 14 residues. In nucleotides, the CDR3 is TGTGCCAGCAGTCGACCGGGACAAACCTACGAGCAGTACTTC. Protein sequence: CASSRPGQTYEQYF.

V gene TRBV7-3 combines with J gene TRBJ2-7, with no clear D. Looked up from germline, CDR1 is SGHTA and CDR2 is FQGTGA. The V end lost 3 bases, the J end lost 0 bases, and 9 bases lay between the germline ends. The CDR3 totals 14 residues. The CDR3 loop reads CASSFGPGSYEQYF. The CDR3 DNA sequence: TGTGCCAGCAGCTTTGGTCCCGGCTCCTACGAGCAGTACTTC. Drawing the rest from reference TRBV7-3 and TRBJ2-7, the complete variable domain is GAGVSQTPSNKVTEKGKYVELRCDPISGHTALYWYRQSLGQGPEFLIYFQGTGAADDSGLPNDRFFAVRPEGSVSTLKIQRTERGDSAVYLCASSFGPGSYEQYFGPGTRLTVT.

The CDR3 nucleotides read TGCGCCAGCAGCACCGGACGGAATTCCTACAATGAGCAGTTCTTC. Residues: CASSTGRNSYNEQFF. V and J are TRBV5-1 and TRBJ2-1, with D unclear. CDR1 and CDR2 from the germline V gene are SGHRS and YFSETQ. V was shortened by 4 bases and J by 1 base, with 12 bases between the two germline ends. The CDR3 runs to 15 residues.